The 30 T cell receptor beta chains listed next were all sequenced from one sample in a study of response to subunit inactivated influenza vaccine. One entry per CDR3 protein results from TCRdb running MiXCR on the RT-PCR reads. The sample consists of around 530,000 distinct CDR3 sequences, approximately 16% of them appearing once. The sequences come from CD4+ T cells sorted from PBMCs, collected roughly 24 months after vaccination. These receptors were collected from a man aged 50 to 69 who received an inactivated influenza vaccine.

The chain employs TRBV18 and TRBJ1-1, with D unclear. Per germline, CDR1 KGHSH and CDR2 LQKENI. The V and J ends lost 1 base and 1 base respectively, with 16 bases between them. This CDR3 is 17 amino acids long. CDR3 residues: CASSPLGFRRANTEAFF. CDR3 sequence (DNA): TGTGCCAGCTCACCACTAGGATTCCGGCGGGCGAACACTGAAGCTTTCTTT.

The chain joins TRBV5-1 to TRBJ1-5, with unresolved D. Trimming removed 0 bases at V and 4 bases at J, with 8 bases between. The CDR3 covers 14 residues. Germline-derived CDR1 and CDR2 are SGHRS and YFSETQ. CDR3 bases: TGCGCCAGCAGCTTGGGGCATCCAAATCAGCCCCAGCATTTT. It specifies CASSLGHPNQPQHF. Using reference TRBV5-1 and TRBJ1-5 for the parts outside the CDR3, the full variable domain is KAGVTQTPRYLIKTRGQQVTLSCSPISGHRSVSWYQQTPGQGLQFLFEYFSETQRNKGNFPGRFSGRQFSNSRSEMNVSTLELGDSALYLCASSLGHPNQPQHFGDGTRLSIL.

This clonotype appeared a single time. The V call is TRBV6-1, the J call TRBJ1-1; D ambiguous. V dropped 7 bases and J dropped 5 bases, with 17 bases sitting between them. Germline V gives CDR1 MNHNS, CDR2 SASEGT. The CDR3 has 14 residues. The CDR3 region is CASIREGWETEAFF. DNA of the CDR3: TGTGCCAGCATCCGGGAGGGATGGGAGACTGAAGCTTTCTTT.

In its sample, this clonotype was seen a few times. The chain joins TRBV21-1 to TRBJ2-5; no check of the table's D call, TRBD1, against the DNA was made. TRBV21-1 is annotated as a pseudogene. The CDR3 consists of 17 residues. CDR3 in DNA: TGTGCCAGCAGCAAAGCCAGAAGACAGGGGCCAAGAGAGACCCAGTACTTC. Its translation: CASSKARRQGPRETQYF.

This clonotype has a handful of counts. The V call is TRBV30, the J call TRBJ2-7; no clear D gene. V lost 3 bases and J lost 0, with 3 bases in between. Looked up from germline, CDR1 is GTSNPN and CDR2 is SVGIG (reference sequence). CDR3 size: 11 residues. CDR3 sequence (DNA): TGTGCCTGGAGCCACTCCTACGAGCAGTACTTC. This sequence encodes CAWSHSYEQYF.

The chain combines TRBV5-1 with TRBJ2-2; D gene unclear. The CDR3 has 16 residues. The V gene lost 1 base and the J gene lost 0 bases, with 10 bases spanning the gap. The germline CDR1 and CDR2 sequences are SGHRS and YFSETQ. The DNA for the CDR3 is TGCGCCAGCAGCTTGTACGCGGCTACGAACACCGGGGAGCTGTTTTTT. Protein: CASSLYAATNTGELFF.

V usage is TRBV29-1 and J usage is TRBJ2-5, with D perhaps matching TRBD1 or TRBD2 (5 bases each). This CDR3 spans 15 amino acids. CDR1 and CDR2 (germline): SQVTM, ANQGSEA. Trimming cost V 7 bases and J 4 bases, with 22 bases left between them. The CDR3 spells CSASSGQGLRETQYF. CDR3 DNA sequence: TGCAGCGCTAGCTCGGGGCAGGGCTTGCGAGAGACCCAGTACTTC. Complete variable domain (other parts from reference TRBV29-1 and TRBJ2-5): SAVISQKPSRDICQRGTSLTIQCQVDSQVTMMFWYRQQPGQSLTLIATANQGSEATYESGFVIDKFPISRPNLTFSTLTVSNMSPEDSSIYLCSASSGQGLRETQYFGPGTRLLVL.

There are a few counts of this clonotype. J is TRBJ2-3 and V is TRBV20-1; D unclear. With 0 bases removed from V and 11 bases from J, the gap between germline ends came to 9 bases. Germline CDR1 and CDR2: DFQATT and SNEGSKA (reference sequence). This CDR3 has 11 residues. CDR3 in DNA: TGCAGTGCTAGAGATCTCGCGGAGCAGTATTTT. Protein sequence: CSARDLAEQYF.

This clonotype was counted between two and nine times. The rearrangement joins TRBV25-1 to TRBJ2-7, with no clear D. The ends were cut back, 4 bases at V and 6 bases at J, with 13 bases in the middle. This CDR3 is built from 13 residues. CDR1 is MGHDK and CDR2 is SYGVNS in the germline V gene. The CDR3 DNA is TGTGCCAGCAGTGCCTCCGGCCCCTCCGAGCAGTACTTC. This codes for CASSASGPSEQYF.

The table lists this clonotype with a few counts. The J gene is TRBJ2-7, the V gene TRBV6-5, with 11 bases matching TRBD1. Germline loops: CDR1 MNHEY, CDR2 SVGAGI. After removal of 4 bases from V and 4 bases from J, the junction contained 6 bases not matched to a gene. This CDR3 region has 15 residues. The CDR3 protein is CASSLQGTGGYEQYF. CDR3 DNA: TGTGCCAGCAGTTTGCAAGGGACAGGGGGTTACGAGCAGTACTTC.

The sample holds many counts of this clonotype. The chain is built from TRBV4-2 and TRBJ2-5, with D perhaps TRBD2 (5 bases). V dropped 0 bases and J dropped 9 bases, with 17 bases sitting between them. The germline CDR1 and CDR2 sequences are LGHNA and YNFKEQ. The CDR3 consists of 15 residues. The CDR3 DNA sequence: TGTGCCAGCAGCCAAGATGACGTAAATACCGGGGCCCAGTACTTC. It codes for CASSQDDVNTGAQYF.

The V and J genes are TRBV18 and TRBJ1-5; D remains unclear. V lost 4 bases to trimming and J lost 1 base, with 2 bases between them. The germline V gene encodes CDR1 KGHSH and CDR2 LQKENI. This CDR3 is 12 amino acids long. CDR3 amino acids: CASSRSNQPQHF. In DNA form, the CDR3 reads TGTGCCAGCTCACGGAGCAATCAGCCCCAGCATTTT.

V gene TRBV7-2 combines with J gene TRBJ2-7; D might be TRBD1 or TRBD2, each matching 5 bases. The CDR3 sequence is 14 residues long. The V gene lost 2 bases and the J gene lost 6 bases, with 14 bases spanning the gap. Germline-derived CDR1 and CDR2 are SGHTA and FQGNSA. CDR3 residues: CASSLRQVGTEQYF. CDR3 coding DNA: TGTGCCAGCAGCTTAAGGCAGGTGGGGACCGAGCAGTACTTC.

The chain links TRBV7-2 to TRBJ2-7; 8 positions match TRBD1. This CDR3 comprises 15 residues. The ends lost 1 base at V and 5 bases at J; junction bases unmatched: 7. Looked up from germline, CDR1 is SGHTA and CDR2 is FQGNSA. In DNA, the CDR3 is TGTGCCAGCAGCTTAGTCAAGGACAGGGCCCACGAGCAGTACTTC. This gives the protein CASSLVKDRAHEQYF.

This clonotype was seen a few times. The chain has TRBV25-1 and TRBJ2-1; 8 positions agree with TRBD2. J was trimmed by 7 bases and V by 5 bases; bases with no gene match: 7. The CDR3 has 14 amino acids. Germline loops: CDR1 MGHDK, CDR2 SYGVNS. CDR3 bases: TGTGCCAGCAGTTACAGCGGGAGAGGAAATGAGCAGTTCTTC. This translates into CASSYSGRGNEQFF.

This sequence joins TRBV2 and TRBJ2-7; no firm D call. Looked up from germline, CDR1 is SNHLY and CDR2 is FYNNEI. The V end was cut by 4 bases, the J end by 1 base, with 11 bases between. CDR3 size: 14 residues. CDR3 nucleotides: TGTGCCAGCAGTGCAGAGGCCGGTTCCTACGAGCAGTACTTC. The encoded protein is CASSAEAGSYEQYF.

The chain uses TRBV5-6 and TRBJ2-3; 9 bases match TRBD1. The germline V gene has CDR1 SGHDT and CDR2 YYEEEE. The CDR3 is 14 amino acids. J lost 3 bases, V lost 7 bases, and 6 bases had no gene match. The CDR3 region has the DNA TGTGCCAGCGGAAACAGGGGGCGGACAGATACGCAGTATTTT. It codes for CASGNRGRTDTQYF.

This chain uses TRBV7-2 with TRBJ2-2, with a tentative D call TRBD1 (6 bases). The CDR3 is 14 residues long. V was trimmed by 4 bases and J by 5 bases, leaving 11 bases between them. Per the germline V gene, CDR1 is SGHTA and CDR2 is FQGNSA. The CDR3 protein is CASSSDRPTGELFF. The CDR3, as DNA: TGTGCCAGCAGCTCGGACAGACCTACCGGGGAGCTGTTTTTT.

This clonotype was picked up a small number of times. This sequence joins TRBV4-2 and TRBJ2-3; D is perhaps TRBD2 (6 bases). Germline loops: CDR1 LGHNA, CDR2 YNFKEQ. The CDR3 is 15 residues long. The V gene lost 1 base and the J gene lost 2 bases, with 10 bases spanning the gap. CDR3 in DNA: TGTGCCAGCAGCCAAGGGGCGGGATTCACAGATACGCAGTATTTT. Its translation: CASSQGAGFTDTQYF.

This clonotype was seen repeatedly, ten times or more. This sequence joins TRBV27 and TRBJ2-7, with TRBD1 identical over 9 bases. V lost 3 bases and J lost 5; bases outside the gene matches: 5. The CDR3 contains 14 residues. The germline gives CDR1 MNHEY, CDR2 SMNVEV (reference sequence). DNA of the CDR3: TGTGCCAGCAGTTTTGCGGGACAGGGAAACGAGCAGTACTTC. Protein sequence: CASSFAGQGNEQYF.

This clonotype was observed a handful of times. This chain connects TRBV9 to TRBJ1-2; 9 bases map to TRBD1. J lost 3 bases, V lost 5 bases, and 5 bases had no gene match. Germline V lookup: CDR1 SGDLS, CDR2 YYNGEE. There are 14 residues in the CDR3. The CDR3 protein is CASRKDRGDYGYTF. The CDR3 bases are TGTGCCAGCAGAAAGGACAGGGGAGACTATGGCTACACCTTC. Complete variable domain (other parts from reference TRBV9 and TRBJ1-2): DSGVTQTPKHLITATGQRVTLRCSPRSGDLSVYWYQQSLDQGLQFLIQYYNGEERAKGNILERFSAQQFPDLHSELNLSSLELGDSALYFCASRKDRGDYGYTFGSGTRLTVV.

This clonotype was observed a few times. This CDR3 is CASTAGGGYEQYF. CDR3 coding DNA: TGTGCCAGCACCGCCGGGGGAGGATACGAGCAGTACTTC. The V gene is TRBV25-1, the J gene TRBJ2-7, with TRBD2 as a possible D gene (6 bases). The germline gives CDR1 MGHDK, CDR2 SYGVNS. Trimming cost V 7 bases and J 4 bases, with 14 bases left between them. The CDR3 runs 13 residues.

This chain connects TRBV4-1 to TRBJ2-1; 7 bases line up with TRBD1. Trimming removed 5 bases from V and 8 bases from J; junction bases left unmatched: 9. The CDR3 covers 14 residues. The germline CDR1 and CDR2 sequences are MGHRA and YSYEKL. The CDR3, as DNA: TGCGCCAGCAGCAAGAGACAGGGTATGGATGAGCAGTTCTTC. It codes for CASSKRQGMDEQFF.

The chain joins TRBV20-1 to TRBJ2-1, with 12 nucleotides matching TRBD2. Germline values: CDR1 DFQATT, CDR2 SNEGSKA (reference sequence). V was clipped by 3 bases and J by 7 bases; unmatched bases: 13. The CDR3 length is 17 residues. In DNA form, the CDR3 reads TGCAGTGCTAGGCCCCGACTAGCGGGAGCCCTCGTGAATGAGCAGTTCTTC. Protein: CSARPRLAGALVNEQFF.

V and J are TRBV29-1 and TRBJ1-3, with unresolved D. There are 14 residues in the CDR3. Between the trimmed V and J ends, which lost 7 bases and 0 bases, there was a span of 13 bases. CDR1 and CDR2 from the germline V gene are SQVTM and ANQGSEA. The CDR3 region is CSALSANSGNTIYF. The CDR3 nucleotides read TGCAGCGCCCTGTCGGCCAACTCTGGAAACACCATATATTTT.

The chain combines TRBV10-3 with TRBJ2-5, with D hard to call. V shed 10 bases and J shed 1 base, with 13 bases lying between them. The CDR3 has 13 amino acids. In germline, CDR1 is ENHRY, CDR2 SYGVKD. The CDR3: CATQWRLQETQYF. In nucleotides, the CDR3 is TGTGCCACTCAATGGAGACTCCAAGAGACCCAGTACTTC.

This clonotype appeared many times. V is TRBV28 and J is TRBJ1-2, with 7 bases fitting TRBD1. The V gene end was trimmed by 3 bases and the J gene end by 6 bases; junction bases not matched to a gene: 4. Looked up from germline, CDR1 is MDHEN and CDR2 is SYDVKM. The CDR3 length is 13 residues. The CDR3 loop reads CASSFKGAHGYTF. Written as DNA, the CDR3 is TGTGCCAGCAGTTTTAAGGGGGCCCATGGCTACACCTTC.

The table lists this clonotype with a few counts. The chain couples TRBV24-1 to TRBJ2-1, with a tentative D call TRBD1 (6 bases). The CDR3 loop spans 14 amino acids. Germline V gene sequence: CDR1 KGHDR, CDR2 SFDVKD. Trimming stripped 4 bases from V and 0 bases from J, with 6 bases between. CDR3 nucleotide sequence: TGTGCCACCAGTGACAGGGGCTCCTACAATGAGCAGTTCTTC. Protein sequence: CATSDRGSYNEQFF.

The chain has TRBV6-2 or TRBV6-3 and TRBJ1-2; TRBD1 aligns across 10 bases. The germline V gene encodes CDR1 MNHEY and CDR2 SVGEGT. This CDR3 has 15 residues. Unmatched junction bases numbered 12, after V lost 6 bases and J lost 8 bases. The CDR3 DNA is TGTGCCAGCAGACGGACCGGGACAGGGGATTACGGCTACACCTTC. Protein sequence: CASRRTGTGDYGYTF.

This clonotype has more than one count but fewer than ten. The chain links TRBV6-2 or TRBV6-3 to TRBJ2-7; D could derive from TRBD1 or TRBD2 (5 bases each). Trimming removed 0 bases at V and 6 bases at J, with 27 bases between. Per the germline V gene, CDR1 is MNHEY and CDR2 is SVGEGT. The CDR3 has 19 amino acids. The CDR3 spells CASSYSMDEFRGSGSEQYF. As DNA, the CDR3 is TGTGCCAGCAGTTACTCCATGGACGAGTTTAGGGGCTCGGGGAGCGAGCAGTACTTC.